The clone carrying this T cell receptor (beta chain) has more than one count but fewer than ten. As yet, its antigen is unknown. J gave up 4 bases and V 1 base, and 2 bases lay outside the gene matches. This CDR3 is 15 amino acids long. Germline V lookup: CDR1 LGHNA, CDR2 YSLEER. Each of the donors was a healthy bone marrow donor. In the PCR, 60 Vbeta and 13 Jbeta primers were used. TCRdb's copy holds only in-frame clones and misses some; the assay was immunoSEQ multiplex PCR. The table lists under 200,000 clones, roughly 85% of them singletons, with about 1.3% in the top ten. These data come from a study of cytomegalovirus exposure and HLA in healthy donors. Study details: Approximately 190 million T cells yielded 120 million or so unique TCR beta sequences, as an earlier analysis found. An early data release held approximately 80 million unique TCRs from HLA-typed donors.

Study results and limitations: A later analysis showed TCR association rates differing by HLA locus, peaking at DRB1 and lowest at HLA-C.

Sample: PBMCs. The clonotype originates from a man aged 30 to 45 in good health and CMV-seronegative. The rearrangement joins TRBV4-3 to TRBJ1-2; 11 positions agree with TRBD1. DNA of the CDR3: TGCGCCAGCAGCCAAGCCGGGACAGGGGGCTATGGCTACACCTTC. This gives the protein CASSQAGTGGYGYTF.